A single sample gave rise to the 26 T cell receptor beta chains below, sequenced in a study of CD8 T cells in Susac syndrome. Reverse transcription used about 0.45 to 1 ug RNA and random hexamers. In TCRdb, the immunoSEQ multiplex PCR reads were re-called with MiXCR into one record per CDR3 protein. Of about 110,000 distinct CDR3 sequences detected, roughly 96% appear once; the ten largest clones hold 0.09% to 0.1%. The material sequenced was CD4+ T cells from PBMCs. The receptor set was obtained from a human donor in good health.

This chain connects TRBV7-9 to TRBJ2-3; D is perhaps TRBD1 (6 bases). The CDR3 has 14 amino acids. The germline gives CDR1 SEHNR, CDR2 FQNEAQ (reference sequence). V lost 8 bases, J lost 0 bases, and 12 bases lay in between. CDR3 amino acids: CASSDRLSTDTQYF. In DNA, the CDR3 is TGTGCCAGCTCTGACAGGCTTAGCACAGATACGCAGTATTTT.

The J gene is TRBJ1-1, the V gene TRBV5-4; TRBD1 is a possible D gene (6 bases). The V and J ends lost 5 bases and 1 base respectively, with 12 bases between them. Germline loops: CDR1 SGHNT, CDR2 YYREEE (reference sequence). The CDR3 spans 14 residues. The CDR3 loop is CASSAGGRNTEAFF. The CDR3 DNA follows: TGTGCCAGCAGTGCTGGGGGCCGGAACACTGAAGCTTTCTTT.

This chain joins TRBV29-1 and TRBJ2-1; 10 bases agree with TRBD2. Germline loops: CDR1 SQVTM, CDR2 ANQGSEA. V dropped 4 bases and J dropped 12; count of bases not matched to a gene: 12. CDR3 length equals 14 residues. CDR3 coding DNA: TGCAGCGTTGTCACCCATCTAGCGGGAGTACGGCAGTTCTTC. It yields the protein CSVVTHLAGVRQFF.

The CDR3 loop is CSVDPGQGGGYTF. In DNA, the CDR3 is TGCAGCGTTGATCCGGGACAGGGAGGTGGCTACACCTTC. The gene calls are TRBV29-1 and TRBJ1-2, with 9 nucleotides matching TRBD1. V shed 3 bases, J shed 7 bases, and the junction held 6 bases outside the gene matches. The length of the CDR3 is 13 residues. Looked up from germline, CDR1 is SQVTM and CDR2 is ANQGSEA.

The chain couples TRBV20-1 to TRBJ1-1; no clear D gene. Germline V gives CDR1 DFQATT, CDR2 SNEGSKA (reference sequence). Trimming left V 6 bases short and J 3 bases short, with 8 bases between. This CDR3 is built from 11 residues. CDR3 residues: CSATKDTEAFF. The CDR3 DNA reads as TGCAGTGCAACAAAGGACACTGAAGCTTTCTTT.

The J gene is TRBJ1-2, the V gene TRBV5-1, with a possible D match to TRBD1 (6 bases). The V end was cut by 4 bases, the J end by 8 bases, with 15 bases between. The CDR3 is made up of 13 amino acids. Germline CDR1 SGHRS, CDR2 YFSETQ. The CDR3 loop is CASSITGIGGYTF. The CDR3 DNA follows: TGCGCCAGCAGCATAACAGGGATAGGGGGCTACACCTTC.

The V call is TRBV14, the J call TRBJ2-4; the match to TRBD1 covers 9 bases. CDR1 SGHDN and CDR2 FVKESK come from the germline V gene. The CDR3 is 16 residues long. Trimming took 4 bases from V and 2 from J; bases not matched to a gene: 6. The DNA of the CDR3 is TGTGCCAGCAGCCTATCCGGGACAGGGACCAAAAACATTCAGTACTTC. Protein product: CASSLSGTGTKNIQYF.

This chain joins TRBV4-3 and TRBJ2-6; no reliable D call. Germline V gives CDR1 LGHNA, CDR2 YSLEER. V was cut by 0 bases and J by 2 bases, with 5 bases left in between. This CDR3 spans 15 amino acids. Here the CDR3 DNA reads TGCGCCAGCAGCCAAGATGGGGCTGGGGCCAACGTCCTGACTTTC. It translates to CASSQDGAGANVLTF.

The rearrangement uses TRBV12-5 and TRBJ2-7; D uncertain. Trimming pared 1 base from V and 6 bases from J, leaving 10 bases between. Germline V gene sequence: CDR1 LGHNT, CDR2 FRNRAP. The CDR3 is 13 residues long. The CDR3 coding sequence is TGTGCTAGTGGTTTGGGGGTTTTTGGCGAGCAGTACTTC. Translating gives CASGLGVFGEQYF.

The V and J genes are TRBV28 and TRBJ1-2; unclear D gene. Trimming left V 5 bases short and J 0 bases short, with 16 bases between. The CDR3 has 16 residues. From germline, CDR1 is MDHEN and CDR2 SYDVKM. The DNA of the CDR3 is TGTGCCAGCAGTCCGCGGACGCTCTTAACTAACTATGGCTACACCTTC. It specifies CASSPRTLLTNYGYTF.

The chain joins TRBV3-1 to TRBJ2-7; D uncertain. V was trimmed by 0 bases and J by 0 bases, leaving 9 bases between them. Germline CDR1 and CDR2: LGHDT and YNNKEL (reference sequence). The CDR3 totals 15 residues. The CDR3 region has the DNA TGTGCCAGCAGCCAAGACTGGCAGAGCTCCTACGAGCAGTACTTC. Translated, it gives CASSQDWQSSYEQYF.

DNA of the CDR3: TGTGCCAGCAGCCGCTGGGACAGGGGGAATGAAAAACTGTTTTTT. Translation: CASSRWDRGNEKLFF. V and J are TRBV14 and TRBJ1-4; 11 bases agree with TRBD1. This CDR3 has 15 residues. J lost 5 bases, V lost 4 bases, and 3 bases had no gene match. From germline, CDR1 is SGHDN and CDR2 FVKESK.

The chain has TRBV6-5 and TRBJ1-2, with TRBD1 matching over 12 bases. V lost 5 bases, J lost 8 bases, and 9 bases stayed unmatched. Germline CDR1 is MNHEY and CDR2 is SVGAGI. This CDR3 contains 15 residues. As DNA, the CDR3 is TGTGCCAGCAGTGTCCCGACCGGGACAGGGGGCGGCTACACCTTC. It specifies CASSVPTGTGGGYTF.

The chain links TRBV18 to TRBJ1-1; tentative D call: TRBD1 (6 bases). CDR1 and CDR2 from the germline V gene are KGHSH and LQKENI. The CDR3 covers 14 residues. Deletions cut 3 bases from V and 4 bases from J, with 12 bases between. The CDR3 is CASSPNQGSTEAFF. DNA for the CDR3: TGTGCCAGCTCACCCAATCAGGGGAGCACTGAAGCTTTCTTT.

The genes are TRBV7-2 and TRBJ2-5, with D hard to call. Looked up from germline, CDR1 is SGHTA and CDR2 is FQGNSA. The V gene lost 4 bases and the J gene lost 4 bases, with 10 bases spanning the gap. The CDR3 covers 13 residues. The CDR3 protein is CASSSLDGETQYF. DNA of the CDR3: TGTGCCAGCAGCTCCCTAGACGGAGAGACCCAGTACTTC.

The V gene is TRBV29-1, the J gene TRBJ2-4; 9 bases line up with TRBD1. The junction had 7 bases not matched to a gene; V was cut back by 4 bases and J by 0 bases. Per the germline V gene, CDR1 is SQVTM and CDR2 is ANQGSEA. CDR3 length: 16 residues. The chain's CDR3 is CSVGSGTGLAKNIQYF. Here the CDR3 DNA reads TGCAGCGTTGGCTCCGGGACAGGGTTAGCCAAAAACATTCAGTACTTC.

This chain uses TRBV27 with TRBJ2-3, with D perhaps matching TRBD2 (5 bases). This CDR3 is built from 13 residues. V was pared by 5 bases and J by 3 bases, with 9 bases between. CDR1 and CDR2 from the germline V gene are MNHEY and SMNVEV (reference sequence). Here the CDR3 reads CASSPRLTDTQYF. The CDR3 bases are TGTGCCAGCAGTCCTCGACTAACAGATACGCAGTATTTT.

This clonotype was detected only a few times. This sequence joins TRBV6-1 and TRBJ1-6; D remains ambiguous. Germline V gene data show CDR1 as MNHNS and CDR2 as SASEGT. This CDR3 region has 12 residues. V was clipped by 7 bases and J by 0 bases, with 1 base between them. The CDR3 DNA follows: TGTGCCAGCAACTCCTATAATTCACCCCTCCACTTT. Protein sequence: CASNSYNSPLHF.

The chain couples TRBV5-1 to TRBJ1-1, with 7 bases matching TRBD1. The V and J ends lost 2 bases and 2 bases, in that order; junction bases with no gene match: 12. This CDR3 contains 17 residues. Looked up from germline, CDR1 is SGHRS and CDR2 is YFSETQ. The chain's CDR3 is CASSFSPWGTVNTEAFF. CDR3 sequence (DNA): TGCGCCAGCAGCTTTTCTCCCTGGGGGACAGTCAACACTGAAGCTTTCTTT.

The rearrangement uses TRBV9 and TRBJ2-5; the match to TRBD2 covers 14 bases. The CDR3 is 17 amino acids. V lost 4 bases, J lost 8 bases, and 13 bases stayed unmatched. CDR1 is SGDLS and CDR2 is YYNGEE in the germline V gene. The CDR3 loop is CASSPRLAGGKYATQYF. Here the CDR3 DNA reads TGTGCCAGCAGCCCCCGACTAGCGGGGGGGAAGTATGCAACCCAGTACTTC.

CDR3 in amino acids: CARSLARSCTDTQYF. Here the CDR3 DNA reads TGCGCCAGGTCATTGGCTAGATCCTGCACAGATACGCAGTATTTT. The rearrangement joins TRBV4-1 to TRBJ2-3; D is undetermined. Trimming took off 9 bases at V and 1 base at J, with 17 bases between the two ends. Germline loops: CDR1 MGHRA, CDR2 YSYEKL. This CDR3 comprises 15 residues.

The chain is built from TRBV6-5 and TRBJ2-5; 9 bases align to TRBD1. Germline V CDR1 and CDR2: MNHEY, SVGAGI. This CDR3 is 15 amino acids long. V was pared by 4 bases and J by 5 bases, with 8 bases of the junction left unmatched. CDR3 in DNA: TGTGCCAGCAGTTCCCAATACAGGGGGCTTGAGACCCAGTACTTC. It translates to CASSSQYRGLETQYF.

V and J are TRBV18 and TRBJ2-5; D not certain. Germline V gene data show CDR1 as KGHSH and CDR2 as LQKENI. The CDR3 sequence is 14 residues long. V was pared by 2 bases and J by 1 base, with 8 bases between. CDR3 in DNA: TGTGCCAGCTCACCAACAGAACCCCAAGAGACCCAGTACTTC. It encodes CASSPTEPQETQYF.

This chain links TRBV14 with TRBJ2-1; 7 bases fit TRBD2. The ends lost 4 bases at V and 0 bases at J; junction bases unmatched: 12. The CDR3 consists of 18 residues. Germline V gives CDR1 SGHDN, CDR2 FVKESK. In DNA, the CDR3 is TGTGCCAGCAGCCCTTCAGGGCTAGCGGTTAGCTCCTACAATGAGCAGTTCTTC. It specifies CASSPSGLAVSSYNEQFF.

This chain connects TRBV5-1 to TRBJ2-2; D is perhaps TRBD1 (5 bases). V dropped 6 bases and J dropped 1 base, with 13 bases sitting between them. CDR1 is SGHRS and CDR2 is YFSETQ in the germline V gene. CDR3 length: 15 amino acids. CDR3 loop: CASTGLTVNTGELFF. In nucleotides, the CDR3 is TGCGCCAGCACCGGGTTGACAGTGAACACCGGGGAGCTGTTTTTT. The whole variable domain, filled in from reference TRBV5-1 and TRBJ2-2, reads KAGVTQTPRYLIKTRGQQVTLSCSPISGHRSVSWYQQTPGQGLQFLFEYFSETQRNKGNFPGRFSGRQFSNSRSEMNVSTLELGDSALYLCASTGLTVNTGELFFGEGSRLTVL.

This chain connects TRBV7-2 to TRBJ1-5, with D perhaps TRBD1 (5 bases). CDR1 and CDR2 (germline): SGHTA, FQGNSA. CDR3 length: 14 residues. V lost 5 bases to trimming and J lost 8 bases, with 16 bases between them. CDR3 sequence reads: CASSQGVAQKPQHF. In DNA, the CDR3 is TGTGCCAGCAGCCAAGGGGTTGCGCAGAAGCCCCAGCATTTT.